This TCR beta chain comes out of a study of radiation and T cells in renal cell carcinoma. Study-level findings and limits: Baseline intratumoral clonotype presence is unknown without pretreatment biopsies.

Sample time point: blood 2 weeks post-SBRT. Treatment specified: 15 Gy SBRT to primary tumor, nephrectomy 4 weeks later. The patient's renal cell carcinoma had clear cell pathology. Trimming shortened V by 5 bases and J by 4 bases, and 10 bases separated the two germline ends. CDR1 SGHTA and CDR2 FQGNSA come from the germline V gene. This CDR3 has 13 residues. As regards this clone: Its target is not known.

Data came from immunoSEQ multiplex PCR; TCRdb stores just in-frame clones and leaves some out. The sample lists 120,000 or so clones, around 82% occurring once. Material: blood, obtained from a patient whose treatment included radiotherapy and nephrectomy. This receptor was identified in a man over 45 with renal cell carcinoma. This chain joins TRBV7-2 and TRBJ2-3; D possibly corresponds to TRBD1 (5 bases). CDR3 coding DNA: TGTGCCAGCAGCCAAGGGGTAGCAGATACGCAGTATTTT. It yields the protein CASSQGVADTQYF.